The present T cell receptor (beta chain) was sequenced within a study of OX40 agonist ivuxolimab in advanced cancers. Broader study findings: At 0.1 to 3.0 mg/kg, CD4+ and CD8+ blood T cells expanded clonally by week 6.

A remark on this clone: The antigen is undetermined.

The germline V gene has CDR1 MNHEY and CDR2 SVGAGI. This CDR3 spans 15 amino acids. V was cut by 2 bases and J by 1 base, with 10 bases left in between. Sequencing used immunoSEQ multiplex PCR; TCRdb keeps in-frame clones, though not all of them. The sample lists over 65,000 clones, 88% seen once, with over 0.25% in the top ten. With autoimmune disease history or systemic immunosuppression, patients were excluded. The rearrangement joins TRBV6-5 to TRBJ2-3; D is undetermined. The TCR comes from an adult with an advanced solid tumor such as melanoma, head and neck, liver or kidney cancer. Material: CD4+ or CD8+ T cells sorted from blood, obtained in a trial of the OX40 agonist ivuxolimab. The CDR3 loop is CASSYREVGTDTQYF. The CDR3, as DNA: TGTGCCAGCAGTTACAGGGAAGTGGGCACAGATACGCAGTATTTT.